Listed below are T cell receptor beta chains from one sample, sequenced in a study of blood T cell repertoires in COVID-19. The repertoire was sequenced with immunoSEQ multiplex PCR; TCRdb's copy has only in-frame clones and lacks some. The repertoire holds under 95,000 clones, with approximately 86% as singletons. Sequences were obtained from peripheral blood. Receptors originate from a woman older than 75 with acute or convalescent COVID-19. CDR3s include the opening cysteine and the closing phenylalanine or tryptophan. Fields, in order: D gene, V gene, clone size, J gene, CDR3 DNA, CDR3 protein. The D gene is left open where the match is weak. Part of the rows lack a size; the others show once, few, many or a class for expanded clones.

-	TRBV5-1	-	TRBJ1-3	TGCGCCAGCAGCACCACAGGGAGCTCTGGAAACACCATATATTTT	CASSTTGSSGNTIYF
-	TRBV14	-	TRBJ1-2	TGTGCCAGCAGCCAAGACAGGGTGGGCTATGGCTACACCTTC	CASSQDRVGYGYTF
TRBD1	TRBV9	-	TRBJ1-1	TGTGCCAGCAGCCGGGACAGGCAGAACACTGAAGCTTTCTTT	CASSRDRQNTEAFF
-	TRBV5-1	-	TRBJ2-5	TGCGCCAGCAGCCCGACCCCGACTAGTGGAATAGGGCACGAGACCCAGTACTTC	CASSPTPTSGIGHETQYF
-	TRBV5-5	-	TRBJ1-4	TGTGCCAGCAGCCCCCGGGTCCCCTATGAAAAACTGTTTTTT	CASSPRVPYEKLFF
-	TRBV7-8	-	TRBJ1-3	TGTGCCAGCAGTTTCCTTGGGGGGGGCGTAGATGGAAACACCATATATTTT	CASSFLGGGVDGNTIYF
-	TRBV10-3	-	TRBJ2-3	TGTGCCATCACCTCAGGGGGACTTTATGGAGATACGCAGTATTTT	CAITSGGLYGDTQYF
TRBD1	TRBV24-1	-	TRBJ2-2	TGTGCCACCAGTGATTCCGGGACAGGGGCCGGGGAGCTGTTTTTT	CATSDSGTGAGELFF
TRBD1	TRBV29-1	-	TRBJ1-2	TGCAGCGTTGATCGATACCCTGACAGGGTAGGCTACACCTTC	CSVDRYPDRVGYTF
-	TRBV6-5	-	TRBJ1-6	TGTGCCAGCAGTCGACAGAAACTAAATTCACCCCTCCACTTT	CASSRQKLNSPLHF
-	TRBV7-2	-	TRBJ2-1	TGTGCCAGCAGCTTAGAGGGACACCTTTACAATGAGCAGTTCTTC	CASSLEGHLYNEQFF
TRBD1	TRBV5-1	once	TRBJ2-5	TGCGCCAGCAGCTGGGGACAGGGGGCCCTCGGGACCCAGTACTTC	CASSWGQGALGTQYF
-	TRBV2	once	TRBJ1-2	TGTGCCAGCCTACCCGGGGGTCCTGGCTACACCTTC	CASLPGGPGYTF
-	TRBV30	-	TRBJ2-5	TGTGCCTGGAGTATCTCAGGGAGGTACCAAGAGACCCAGTACTTC	CAWSISGRYQETQYF
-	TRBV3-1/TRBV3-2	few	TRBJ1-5	TGTGCCAGCAGCCAAGATCTGCAGGGGCTGCCCCAGCATTTT	CASSQDLQGLPQHF
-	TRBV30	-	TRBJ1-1	TGTGCCTTCAAGGGGATGATCACTGAAGCTTTCTTT	CAFKGMITEAFF
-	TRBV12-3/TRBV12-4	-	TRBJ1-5	TGTGCCAGCAGCACAGGGTACCATCAGCCCCAGCATTTT	CASSTGYHQPQHF
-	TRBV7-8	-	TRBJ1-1	TGTGCCAGCAGCTTCACAGGGAACACTGAAGCTTTCTTT	CASSFTGNTEAFF
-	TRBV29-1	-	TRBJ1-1	TGCAGCTTTTCACGAGACAGATGGAACACTGAAGCTTTCTTT	CSFSRDRWNTEAFF
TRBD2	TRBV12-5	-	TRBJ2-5	TGTGCTAGTGGTTTGGTACCCCTAGCGGGGGGTCTTTTAGGGACCCAGTACTTC	CASGLVPLAGGLLGTQYF
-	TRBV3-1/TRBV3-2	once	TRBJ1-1	TGTGCCAGCAGCCAAAGGAATTGGGGAGGGTTGAAAACTGAAGCTTTCTTT	CASSQRNWGGLKTEAFF
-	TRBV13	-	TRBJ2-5	TGTGCCAGCAGCCGCCGACAGAAGGAAGAGACCCAGTACTTC	CASSRRQKEETQYF